The table lists the clone carrying this TCR beta chain with a count of one. This record belongs to a study of blood T cell repertoires in COVID-19. Turning to the study itself: Sites in the United States, Italy and Spain provided acute and convalescent COVID-19 samples. The cDNA or gDNA used as material had been derived from T cells, B-cell-depleted T cells, or PBMCs.

This CDR3 is built from 16 residues. Germline assignment: CDR1 LNHDA and CDR2 SQIVND (reference sequence). Trimming stripped 1 base from V and 0 bases from J, with 10 bases between. Original processing methods: Amplification of reference gene primers was used by the study to estimate nucleated cell counts. Produced via immunoSEQ multiplex PCR; TCRdb's table is partial and in-frame only. That table furnishes V, J and clone size, whereas the DNA furnished D and trimming. The sample consists of some 87,000 clones, less than 85% of them appearing once. The V and J genes are TRBV19 and TRBJ1-5; D possibly corresponds to TRBD1 (5 bases). The sequence came from a human donor in a cohort sampled during active COVID-19. Sequencing was done on a sample of peripheral blood. CDR3 nucleotides: TGTGCCAGTAGTATAGGAAGGGGTTATAGCAATCAGCCCCAGCATTTT. Amino acid sequence: CASSIGRGYSNQPQHF.